This TCR beta chain was obtained from a study of T-cell memory formation after mild COVID-19. Study results and limitations: A balance of CD4 and CD8 characterized clones contracting day 15 to 85, whereas later expanders leaned CD4+. Clones which contracted sat mainly in CM and EM if CD4+, and in EMRA if CD8+.

TCRdb fed the 5' RACE reads into MiXCR, producing one record per CDR3 protein. In the table there are hundreds of thousands of distinct CDR3 sequences, less than 25% of which are singletons. CDR1 is SGHRS and CDR2 is YFSETQ in the germline V gene. This CDR3 contains 18 residues. The ends were cut back, 0 bases at V and 4 bases at J, with 20 bases in the middle. This clonotype was seen repeatedly, ten times or more. Its antigen is as yet unknown. The TCR originated in an adult woman who had mild COVID-19 (a few samples of this study predate the infection). Cell type and time point are not known. Sequencing was performed on PBMCs or a T cell subset sorted from them (not recorded which). This chain joins TRBV5-1 and TRBJ2-1; unclear D gene. CDR3 region: CASSLVRRERASYNEQFF. CDR3 nucleotides: TGCGCCAGCAGCTTGGTAAGAAGGGAAAGGGCAAGTTACAATGAGCAGTTCTTC.